This T cell receptor beta chain emerged from a study of blood T cells in healthy people across ages. Next came a second PCR, run for about 6 to 12 cycles, which used a sample-barcoded 5' primer along with a J-beta primer mix. TCRdb used MiXCR to reprocess the 5' RACE reads, holding one entry per CDR3 protein. The table shows 1,300,000 or so distinct CDR3 sequences, with approximately 63% occurring only once. This clonotype was counted a few times. The receptor was isolated from a man between 18 and 29 years old in good health. The sequenced sample consisted of blood.

The DNA of the CDR3 is TGCGCCAGCAGCTTCTACCTGAGAGAGACCCAGTACTTC. Its translation is CASSFYLRETQYF. The chain is built from TRBV5-1 and TRBJ2-5, with unresolved D. CDR3 size: 13 residues. Trimming cost V 2 bases and J 4 bases, with 9 bases left between them. Germline CDR1 and CDR2: SGHRS and YFSETQ.